This T cell receptor (beta chain) was profiled in a study of persistence of HIV-infected CD4 T cells. Cells were stimulated nonspecifically with anti-CD3/anti-CD28 magnetic beads. Responding CD4+ T cells were sorted by upregulation of both CD40 ligand and CD69. Anti-CD28/CD49d costimulation, CD40-blocking antibody and enfuvirtide were given to CD8-depleted PBMCs for 15 to 20 hours. Trimming shortened V by 1 base and J by 2 bases, and 13 bases separated the two germline ends. There are 16 residues in the CDR3. Germline CDR1 reads LGHNA; CDR2 reads YSLEER. This was the immunoSEQ version 4 assay in survey mode. Clones were read by immunoSEQ multiplex PCR, and TCRdb kept only the in-frame ones, dropping some. The sample has 37,000 or so clones; roughly 89% are singletons. Of note for this clone: Its specificity is unknown.

V and J are TRBV4-3 and TRBJ2-3, with D possibly being TRBD2 (6 bases). The sequence was collected from an adult man with HIV who was CMV-seropositive. The sequenced sample was CD4+ T cells sorted from PBMCs after 18-hour stimulation, obtained from a patient who received antiretroviral therapy. The CDR3 here is CASSQAGSGATDTQYF. The DNA for the CDR3 is TGCGCCAGCAGCCAAGCTGGTAGCGGAGCCACAGATACGCAGTATTTT.